The 4 T cell receptor beta chains listed next were all sequenced from one sample in a study of T cell responses to AZD1222 COVID-19 vaccine. TCRdb's table, derived via immunoSEQ multiplex PCR, lists solely in-frame clones and lacks some. The sample has 130,000 to 150,000 clones; 75% to 90% are singletons. The source was peripheral blood, collected on day 0 of MenACWY control vaccination. Every receptor here comes from an adult in good health.

The chain carries TRBV25-1 and TRBJ1-3; no clear D. Germline lookup yields CDR1 MGHDK and CDR2 SYGVNS. This CDR3 is built from 13 residues. V lost 3 bases and J 5 bases, leaving 8 bases between the germline ends. Written as DNA, the CDR3 is TGTGCCAGCAGTGATGACGCTCGAAACACCATATATTTT. Translated: CASSDDARNTIYF.

The chain links TRBV10-1 to TRBJ1-1, with D tentatively TRBD1 (5 bases). Trimming shortened V by 0 bases and J by 6 bases, and 14 bases separated the two germline ends. From germline, CDR1 is WNHNN and CDR2 SYGVQD (reference sequence). The length of the CDR3 is 15 residues. This CDR3 is CASSESRAGAAEAFF. The CDR3 DNA follows: TGCGCCAGCAGTGAGTCAAGGGCCGGGGCTGCTGAAGCTTTCTTT.

The rearrangement joins TRBV19 to TRBJ2-2, with D possibly matching TRBD1 (5 bases). CDR3 size: 15 residues. The germline V and J ends were trimmed by 5 bases and 4 bases, with 14 bases remaining between them. The germline CDR1 and CDR2 sequences are LNHDA and SQIVND (reference sequence). Here the CDR3 DNA reads TGTGCCAGTAGTTTCCCCTGGGGCGGCACCGGGGAGCTGTTTTTT. It translates to CASSFPWGGTGELFF.

The chain links TRBV2 to TRBJ2-3; 7 bases line up with TRBD1. Germline CDR1 and CDR2: SNHLY and FYNNEI. The CDR3 totals 14 residues. V was pared by 6 bases and J by 6 bases, with 9 bases of the junction left unmatched. The chain's CDR3 is CASRSRGPGDTQYF. The CDR3 DNA follows: TGTGCCAGCAGAAGTAGGGGGCCCGGGGATACGCAGTATTTT.